Following are 9 T cell receptor beta chains from one sample sequenced in a study of CD4 T cells in relation to SARS-CoV-2 and coronaviruses. Antigen specificity for these receptors is unknown. Clones were sequenced by immunoSEQ multiplex PCR, and TCRdb holds only the in-frame ones, with some missing. The repertoire includes about 21,000 clones, 74% of them detected once, and about an eighth sits in the top ten. Before the COVID-19 pandemic, during about 2010-2018, CD4+ T cells were taken from unexposed donors. After approximately ten days of culture, CD4+ T cells were isolated. The specimen was CD4+ T cells from PBMCs, cultured in vitro. These receptors came from a human donor in good health.

The genes are TRBV9 and TRBJ1-6; the match to TRBD1 covers 7 bases. Looked up from germline, CDR1 is SGDLS and CDR2 is YYNGEE. This CDR3 contains 17 residues. Unmatched junction bases numbered 8, after V lost 4 bases and J lost 1 base. CDR3 protein: CASSPTGAGSYNSPLHF. The CDR3 DNA sequence: TGTGCCAGCAGCCCTACAGGGGCTGGGTCCTATAATTCACCCCTCCACTTT.

The V gene is TRBV28, the J gene TRBJ1-2; maybe TRBD1 (6 bases). The CDR3 is made up of 13 amino acids. V gave up 3 bases and J gave up 4 bases, with 9 bases separating them. From germline, CDR1 is MDHEN and CDR2 SYDVKM. CDR3 residues: CASSFVDSYGYTF. CDR3 in DNA: TGTGCCAGCAGTTTTGTGGACAGCTATGGCTACACCTTC.

CDR3 residues: CAINVAGQGREKLFF. Here the CDR3 DNA reads TGTGCCATTAATGTGGCGGGACAGGGTCGGGAAAAACTGTTTTTT. V usage is TRBV7-9 and J usage is TRBJ1-4; 9 bases align to TRBD1. Unmatched junction bases numbered 14, after V lost 10 bases and J lost 8 bases. Germline V lookup: CDR1 SEHNR, CDR2 FQNEAQ (reference sequence). The CDR3 is 15 residues long.

The chain employs TRBV6-1 and TRBJ1-5; D ambiguous. The germline gives CDR1 MNHNS, CDR2 SASEGT. The CDR3 sequence is 14 residues long. The V gene lost 1 base and the J gene lost 9 bases, with 13 bases spanning the gap. The CDR3 loop reads CASSEGSIKGPQHF. The CDR3 coding sequence is TGTGCCAGCAGTGAAGGGTCCATCAAGGGGCCCCAGCATTTT.

This chain joins TRBV7-2 and TRBJ1-3, with TRBD1 matching 8 bases. The germline V gene has CDR1 SGHTA and CDR2 FQGNSA. The CDR3 extends over 16 amino acids. Germline trimming cut 4 bases from V and 0 bases from J; bases unmatched to any gene: 5. CDR3 residues: CASSSYRGNSGNTIYF. The CDR3 DNA is TGTGCCAGCAGCTCGTACAGGGGGAACTCTGGAAACACCATATATTTT.

This chain links TRBV19 with TRBJ2-3; tentatively, D is TRBD2 (5 bases). Trimming took off 3 bases at V and 4 bases at J, with 11 bases between the two ends. The CDR3 consists of 14 residues. Germline V gives CDR1 LNHDA, CDR2 SQIVND (reference sequence). The CDR3 here is CASSIRGEPDTQYF. The CDR3, as DNA: TGTGCCAGTAGTATTCGGGGAGAGCCAGATACGCAGTATTTT.

This chain uses TRBV7-3 with TRBJ2-5, with D unclear. The CDR3 runs to 13 residues. The germline CDR1 and CDR2 sequences are SGHTA and FQGTGA. The V gene lost 1 base and the J gene lost 5 bases, with 8 bases spanning the gap. The CDR3 loop reads CASSLSVLETQYF. The CDR3, as DNA: TGTGCCAGCAGCTTAAGCGTTCTTGAGACCCAGTACTTC.

This clone was recorded a few times. The chain links TRBV11-2 to TRBJ2-2; D gene ambiguous. This CDR3 spans 13 amino acids. The V gene lost 3 bases and the J gene lost 3 bases, with 5 bases spanning the gap. In germline, CDR1 is SGHAT, CDR2 FQNNGV. Here the CDR3 reads CASSFRHTGELFF. In DNA form, the CDR3 reads TGTGCCAGCAGCTTCCGTCACACCGGGGAGCTGTTTTTT.

The V and J genes are TRBV5-6 and TRBJ1-1; D is perhaps TRBD1 (5 bases). The V end lost 4 bases, the J end lost 0 bases, and 16 bases lay between the germline ends. This CDR3 contains 16 residues. Germline V lookup: CDR1 SGHDT, CDR2 YYEEEE. In DNA, the CDR3 is TGTGCCAGCAGCCTCATAGCTGGGACGGTGAACACTGAAGCTTTCTTT. It codes for CASSLIAGTVNTEAFF.